This T cell receptor (beta chain) was identified in a study of graft-versus-host responses after intestinal transplantation (dated by TCRdb to the early 2020s). With regard to the full study: The transplants that recipients got were multivisceral, liver-intestinal, or isolated intestinal. Every recipient was given anti-thymocyte globulin induction, then maintenance tacrolimus and steroids for around three years. Bulk TCR-beta CDR3 sequencing was used to track graft-versus-host and host-versus-graft alloreactive T cell clones in the graft, circulation and bone marrow after intestinal transplantation. Alloreactive clones were identified by sequencing pre-transplant mixed lymphocyte reaction products and comparing them with unstimulated pre-transplant donor and recipient T cells. The cohort enrolled about two dozen intestinal transplant recipients, one of whom was a retransplant, and a few patients without pretransplant specimens were excluded. Donor T cell macrochimerism was defined as a peak of at least 4% donor T cells among recipient peripheral blood mononuclear cells. Samples from a few later patients were sequenced in-house on an Illumina MiSeq with MiXCR processing rather than by the commercial service. The research as a whole found: GvH clones turned up in recipient bone marrow, with some appearing earlier in ileal mucosa or blood, a pattern consistent with an intestinal mucosal origin. Early after transplant, peak levels of circulating GvH clones were associated with declines in HvG clones. High GvH to HvG T cell clonal ratios were observed in the allografts of patients with donor T cell macrochimerism. Conclusions were limited by the relatively low number and heterogeneity of intestinal transplant patients.

The junction shows trimming of 3 bases on V and 5 bases on J, plus 13 bases between the germline ends. Sequences KGHSH (CDR1) and LQKENI (CDR2) are obtained from the germline V gene. Inclusive of the bounding cysteine and phenylalanine, the CDR3 is 15 residues long. Kept here is only the CDR3 DNA, which spans 45 bases and is read in frame from base 1. The method behind the library was the immunoSEQ multiplex PCR assay. For most patients, genomic DNA was subjected to high-throughput TCR-beta CDR3 sequencing by Adaptive Biotechnologies. On the authors' methods: Adaptive's ImmunoSEQ software was the source of the TCR sequencing data for 15 to 20 patients, while a few other patients were processed with MiXCR and VDJtools. CDR3 nucleotide sequences shared between donor and recipient were removed because their origin could not be assigned. Alloreactive clones required at least 2-fold expansion over unstimulated cells and minimum CFSE-low frequency of 0.002% (template counts) or 0.001% (read counts). Clones were considered mappable if detected in sequenced pre-transplant spleen, lymph node, or MLR CFSE-low populations of the donor or recipient. The cumulative frequency of alloreactive clones was calculated as a percentage of all sequences, weighted by copy number. The clones in this table, taken by TCRdb from immuneACCESS, are in-frame only. Not every clone is retained; where verified, under half of the shortfall comes from an unresolved V gene, and the cause of the rest is unknown. V and J calls and clone size come straight from that table; D and trimming were deduced from the DNA. The sample table records roughly 25,000 clones; 90% of these occur just once. The ten most abundant clones make up around 2% of the sample.

Blood samples were collected up to 4 times in the first month after transplant and then at least monthly when available. Comments on this clone: Its antigen is currently not known. No base quality information exists; no much larger clone differs at one position.

This clonotype was sampled from a human patient who received an intestinal transplant, so some T cells may come from the graft donor. This specimen consisted of PBMCs, obtained around 40 days after intestinal transplant. The V gene is TRBV18 and the J gene is TRBJ1-4; TRBD1 is a weak D gene call, 5 bases matching. The bases read TGTGCCAGCTCACCGAGGGGAGGTGTGAATGAAAAACTGTTTTTT. It encodes CASSPRGGVNEKLFF.